This TCR beta chain derives from a study of blood T cell repertoires in COVID-19. Study context: PBMCs, B-cell-depleted T cells, or T cells were the source of the cDNA or gDNA that made up the material.

In the source study's methods: Counts of nucleated cells, estimated from reference gene primer amplification, were obtained. Assay used: immunoSEQ multiplex PCR; TCRdb lists only in-frame clones, some missing. Clone size and the V and J calls come from that table; the DNA yielded D and trimming. Of around 150,000 clones listed, around four fifths were seen once; the top ten hold around 6.5%. Participant ages covered roughly 18 to 89 years across around 25 US areas. Donors in Cohort 3 counted as recovered after two negative PCRs, clearance, or symptom resolution. This CDR3 spans 12 amino acids. Trimming at V came to 4 bases and at J to 5 bases, leaving 3 bases not matched to a gene. CDR1 and CDR2 from the germline V gene are SGHDT and YYEEEE.

This sequence joins TRBV5-6 and TRBJ2-7, with 7 bases fitting TRBD2. What was sequenced was PBMCs or T cells enriched from blood (not recorded which). This receptor was identified in a woman in her forties who had recovered from COVID-19. CDR3 DNA: TGTGCCAGCAGCCGGGGGGATCACGAGCAGTACTTC. Residues: CASSRGDHEQYF.